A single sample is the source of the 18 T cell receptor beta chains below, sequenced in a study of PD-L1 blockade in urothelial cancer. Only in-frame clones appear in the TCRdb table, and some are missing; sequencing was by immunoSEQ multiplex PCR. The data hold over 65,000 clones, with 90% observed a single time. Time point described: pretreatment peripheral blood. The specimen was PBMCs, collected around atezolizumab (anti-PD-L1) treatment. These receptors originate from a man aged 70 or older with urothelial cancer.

CDR3 sequence: CASSFGTPIYEQYF. The CDR3 DNA sequence: TGTGCCAGCAGCTTCGGGACTCCTATCTACGAGCAGTACTTC. The chain uses TRBV11-2 and TRBJ2-7; tentative D call: TRBD2 (6 bases). The CDR3 length is 14 residues. CDR1 and CDR2 (germline): SGHAT, FQNNGV. Trimming shortened V by 3 bases and J by 3 bases, and 12 bases separated the two germline ends.

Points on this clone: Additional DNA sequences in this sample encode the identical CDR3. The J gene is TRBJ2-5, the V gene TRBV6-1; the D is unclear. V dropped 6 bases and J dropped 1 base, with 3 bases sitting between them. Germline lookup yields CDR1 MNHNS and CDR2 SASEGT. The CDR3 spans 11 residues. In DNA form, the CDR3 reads TGTGCCAGCAGCCGCCAAGAGACCCAGTACTTC. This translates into CASSRQETQYF.

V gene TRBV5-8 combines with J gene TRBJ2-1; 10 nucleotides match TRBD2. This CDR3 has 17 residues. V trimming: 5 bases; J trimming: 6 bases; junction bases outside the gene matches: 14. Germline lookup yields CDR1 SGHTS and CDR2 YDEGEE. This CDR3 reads CASRHPGGTSVFNEQFF. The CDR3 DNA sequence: TGTGCCAGCAGACATCCCGGGGGGACTAGCGTTTTCAATGAGCAGTTCTTC.

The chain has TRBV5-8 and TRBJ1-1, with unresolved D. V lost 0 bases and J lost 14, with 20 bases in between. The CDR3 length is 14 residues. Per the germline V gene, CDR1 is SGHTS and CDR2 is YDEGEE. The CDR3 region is CASSLEAYPSIEFF. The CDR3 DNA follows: TGTGCCAGCAGCTTGGAAGCTTACCCGTCCATCGAGTTCTTT. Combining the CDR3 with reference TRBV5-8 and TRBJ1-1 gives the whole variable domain EAGVTQSPTHLIKTRGQQATLRCSPISGHTSVYWYQQALGLGLQFLLWYDEGEERNRGNFPPRFSGRQFPNYSSELNVNALELEDSALYLCASSLEAYPSIEFFGQGTRLTVV.

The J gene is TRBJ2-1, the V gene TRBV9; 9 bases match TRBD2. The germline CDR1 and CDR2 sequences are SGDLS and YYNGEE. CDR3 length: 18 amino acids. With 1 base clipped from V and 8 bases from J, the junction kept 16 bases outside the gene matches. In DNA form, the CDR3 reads TGTGCCAGCAGCGTAAGCCCCGATCGCGGGAGGGCCCCTCATGAGCAGTTCTTC. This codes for CASSVSPDRGRAPHEQFF.

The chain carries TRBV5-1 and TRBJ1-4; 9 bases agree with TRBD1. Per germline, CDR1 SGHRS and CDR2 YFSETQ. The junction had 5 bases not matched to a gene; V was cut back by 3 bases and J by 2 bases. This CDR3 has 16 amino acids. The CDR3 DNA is TGCGCCAGCAGCTCGGGACAGGGTATCACTAATGAAAAACTGTTTTTT. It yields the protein CASSSGQGITNEKLFF.

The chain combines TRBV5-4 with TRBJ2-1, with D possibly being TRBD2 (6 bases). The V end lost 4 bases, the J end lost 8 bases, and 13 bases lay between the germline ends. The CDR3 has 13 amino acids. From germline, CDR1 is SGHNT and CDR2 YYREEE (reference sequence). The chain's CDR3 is CASSRDVADEQFF. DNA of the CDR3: TGTGCCAGCAGCCGCGACGTAGCGGATGAGCAGTTCTTC.

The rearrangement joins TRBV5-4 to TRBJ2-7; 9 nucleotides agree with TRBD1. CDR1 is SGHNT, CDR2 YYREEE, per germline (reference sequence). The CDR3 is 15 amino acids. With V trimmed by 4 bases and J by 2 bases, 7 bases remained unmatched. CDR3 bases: TGTGCCAGCAGCGGAGGGGACAGGGTCCCCTACGAGCAGTACTTC. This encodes CASSGGDRVPYEQYF.

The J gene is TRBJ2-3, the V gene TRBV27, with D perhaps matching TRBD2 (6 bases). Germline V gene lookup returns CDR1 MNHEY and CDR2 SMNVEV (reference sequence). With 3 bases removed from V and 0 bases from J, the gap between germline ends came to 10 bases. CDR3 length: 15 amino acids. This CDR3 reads CASSLVSGSTDTQYF. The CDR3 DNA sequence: TGTGCCAGCAGTTTGGTAAGCGGGAGCACAGATACGCAGTATTTT.

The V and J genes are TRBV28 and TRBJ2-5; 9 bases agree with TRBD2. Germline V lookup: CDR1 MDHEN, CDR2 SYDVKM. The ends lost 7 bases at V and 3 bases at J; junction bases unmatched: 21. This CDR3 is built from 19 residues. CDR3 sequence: CASNPSRASGEYKEETQYF. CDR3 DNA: TGTGCCAGCAATCCGTCACGGGCTAGCGGGGAATATAAGGAAGAGACCCAGTACTTC.

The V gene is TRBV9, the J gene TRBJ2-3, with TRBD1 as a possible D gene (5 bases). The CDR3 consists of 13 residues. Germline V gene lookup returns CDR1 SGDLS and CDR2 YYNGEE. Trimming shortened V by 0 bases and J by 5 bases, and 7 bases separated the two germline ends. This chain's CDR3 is CASSVERGDTQYF. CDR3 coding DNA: TGTGCCAGCAGCGTAGAAAGGGGAGATACGCAGTATTTT.

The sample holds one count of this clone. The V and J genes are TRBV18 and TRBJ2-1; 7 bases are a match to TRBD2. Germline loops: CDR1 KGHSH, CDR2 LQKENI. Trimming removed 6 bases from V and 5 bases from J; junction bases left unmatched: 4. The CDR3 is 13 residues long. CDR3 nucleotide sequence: TGTGCCAGCTCGGGACTACCTGACAATGAGCAGTTCTTC. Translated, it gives CASSGLPDNEQFF.

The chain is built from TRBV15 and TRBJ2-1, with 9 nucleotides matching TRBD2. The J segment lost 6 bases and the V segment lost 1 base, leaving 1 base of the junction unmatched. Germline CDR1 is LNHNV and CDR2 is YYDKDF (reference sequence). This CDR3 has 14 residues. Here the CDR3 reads CATSRVREGNEQFF. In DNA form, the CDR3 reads TGTGCCACCAGCAGAGTGCGGGAGGGCAATGAGCAGTTCTTC.

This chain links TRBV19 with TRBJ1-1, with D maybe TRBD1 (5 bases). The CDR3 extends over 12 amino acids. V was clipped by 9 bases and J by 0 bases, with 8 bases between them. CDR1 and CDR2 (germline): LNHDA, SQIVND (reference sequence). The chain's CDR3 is CASGGVNTEAFF. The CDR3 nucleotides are TGTGCCAGCGGGGGAGTGAACACTGAAGCTTTCTTT.

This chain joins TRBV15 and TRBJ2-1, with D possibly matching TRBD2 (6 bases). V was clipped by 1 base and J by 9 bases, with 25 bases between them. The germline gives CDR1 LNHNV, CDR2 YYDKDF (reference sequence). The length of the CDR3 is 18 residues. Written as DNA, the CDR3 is TGTGCCACCAGCAGAGTTACCCTGCTAGCGTTTGACAATAGTGAGCAGTTCTTC. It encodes CATSRVTLLAFDNSEQFF.

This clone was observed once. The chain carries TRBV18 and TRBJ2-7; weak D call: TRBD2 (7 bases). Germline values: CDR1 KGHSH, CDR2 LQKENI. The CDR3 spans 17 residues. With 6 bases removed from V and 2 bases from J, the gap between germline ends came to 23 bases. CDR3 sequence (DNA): TGTGCCAGCTCCCCGGGGAGGGGGAGCGGAGGTACCTACGAGCAGTACTTC. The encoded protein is CASSPGRGSGGTYEQYF. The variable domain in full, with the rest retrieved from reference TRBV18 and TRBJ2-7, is NAGVMQNPRHLVRRRGQEARLRCSPMKGHSHVYWYRQLPEEGLKFMVYLQKENIIDESGMPKERFSAEFPKEGPSILRIQQVVRGDSAAYFCASSPGRGSGGTYEQYFGPGTRLTVT.

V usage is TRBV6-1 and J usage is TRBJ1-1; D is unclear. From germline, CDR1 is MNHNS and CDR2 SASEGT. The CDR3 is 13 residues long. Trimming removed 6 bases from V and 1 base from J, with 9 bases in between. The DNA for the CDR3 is TGTGCCAGCAGCCCAGGTCGGAACACTGAAGCTTTCTTT. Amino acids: CASSPGRNTEAFF.

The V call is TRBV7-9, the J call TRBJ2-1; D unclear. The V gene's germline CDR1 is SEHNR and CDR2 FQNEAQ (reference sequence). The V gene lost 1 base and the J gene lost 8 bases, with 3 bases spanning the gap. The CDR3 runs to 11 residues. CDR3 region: CASSLGDEQFF. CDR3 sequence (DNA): TGTGCCAGCAGCTTAGGAGATGAGCAGTTCTTC. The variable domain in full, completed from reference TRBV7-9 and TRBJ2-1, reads DTGVSQNPRHKITKRGQNVTFRCDPISEHNRLYWYRQTLGQGPEFLTYFQNEAQLEKSRLLSDRFSAERPKGSFSTLEIQRTEQGDSAMYLCASSLGDEQFFGPGTRLTVL.